These 29 T cell receptor beta chains came from one sample sequenced in a study of immune reconstitution after stem cell transplant in scleroderma. TCRdb independently ran MiXCR on the RT-PCR reads; one entry per CDR3 protein. The data hold roughly 1,500 distinct CDR3 sequences, with 6.5% to 7.5% observed a single time. The sample was acquired before or after autologous hematopoietic stem cell transplantation (not recorded which). The receptors originated from a male donor with systemic sclerosis.

This clonotype is judged medium-sized. This chain joins TRBV3-1 and TRBJ2-1; 9 positions match TRBD1. V lost 2 bases and J lost 1; bases outside the gene matches: 9. CDR3 length: 18 amino acids. CDR1 is LGHDT, CDR2 YNNKEL, per germline (reference sequence). The CDR3 protein is CASSQLPGQGSSYNEQFF. CDR3 nucleotides: TGTGCCAGCAGCCAACTCCCGGGACAGGGAAGTTCCTACAATGAGCAGTTCTTC.

This clonotype is medium-sized in the sample. This chain links TRBV6-2 or TRBV6-3 with TRBJ1-2, with D possibly being TRBD1 (5 bases). V lost 8 bases, J lost 6 bases, and 22 bases lay in between. The CDR3 runs to 15 residues. The germline V gene has CDR1 MNHEY and CDR2 SVGEGT. The CDR3 region has the DNA TGTGCCAGCCATTCCCGGGCAGGGAGGCTTGATGGCTACACCTTC. Protein product: CASHSRAGRLDGYTF.

By sample share, this clonotype is large. The chain has TRBV6-1 and TRBJ2-1; 9 bases are shared with TRBD1. With V trimmed by 5 bases and J by 2 bases, 7 bases remained unmatched. This CDR3 region has 16 residues. Germline V gives CDR1 MNHNS, CDR2 SASEGT. CDR3 bases: TGTGCCAGCAGTTACGGACAGGGGATGGCCTACAATGAGCAGTTCTTC. Translated, it gives CASSYGQGMAYNEQFF.

Within the sample, this clonotype is medium-sized. This chain connects TRBV28 to TRBJ1-5; D perhaps matches TRBD1 (5 bases). V shed 6 bases and J shed 2 bases, with 11 bases lying between them. CDR1 is MDHEN and CDR2 is SYDVKM in the germline V gene. The CDR3 spans 14 residues. CDR3 sequence: CASSTGTGNQPQHF. CDR3 nucleotide sequence: TGTGCCAGCAGCACCGGGACGGGCAATCAGCCCCAGCATTTT.

This clonotype ranks as medium-sized. The chain employs TRBV2 and TRBJ1-1; TRBD1 is a possible D gene (6 bases). The V and J ends lost 5 bases and 1 base respectively, with 11 bases between them. This CDR3 has 14 amino acids. The V gene's germline CDR1 is SNHLY and CDR2 FYNNEI. CDR3: CASSQQGANTEAFF. CDR3 in DNA: TGTGCCAGCAGTCAACAGGGTGCGAACACTGAAGCTTTCTTT. Together with reference TRBV2 and TRBJ1-1, the CDR3 gives the full variable domain: EPEVTQTPSHQVTQMGQEVILRCVPISNHLYFYWYRQILGQKVEFLVSFYNNEISEKSEIFDDQFSVERPDGSNFTLKIRSTKLEDSAMYFCASSQQGANTEAFFGQGTRLTVV.

This clonotype ranks as large. This rearrangement joins TRBV2 to TRBJ2-7; 7 bases are shared with TRBD1. Germline V gives CDR1 SNHLY, CDR2 FYNNEI. The V and J ends lost 10 bases and 5 bases, in that order; junction bases with no gene match: 5. The CDR3 has 11 amino acids. The CDR3 nucleotides are TGTGCCACCAACAGGGGCGACGAGCAGTACTTC. This codes for CATNRGDEQYF. Together with reference TRBV2 and TRBJ2-7, the CDR3 gives the full variable domain: EPEVTQTPSHQVTQMGQEVILRCVPISNHLYFYWYRQILGQKVEFLVSFYNNEISEKSEIFDDQFSVERPDGSNFTLKIRSTKLEDSAMYFCATNRGDEQYFGPGTRLTVT.

This clonotype was observed at least ten times. This chain uses TRBV12-3 or TRBV12-4 with TRBJ1-1; 7 positions match TRBD1. The CDR3 totals 14 residues. The ends lost 6 bases at V and 8 bases at J; junction bases unmatched: 12. CDR3 sequence: CASSPDRELFEAFF. CDR3 in DNA: TGTGCCAGCAGCCCAGACAGGGAGCTGTTCGAAGCTTTCTTT.

By frequency in the sample, this clonotype is medium-sized. The J gene is TRBJ2-3, the V gene TRBV21-1; the DNA was not used to check the table's D call, TRBD1. TRBV21-1 is a pseudogene locus. CDR3 length: 15 residues. Here the CDR3 reads CASSQGGRSTDTQYF. The CDR3, as DNA: TGTGCCAGCAGTCAAGGGGGGAGAAGCACAGATACGCAGTATTTT.

This clonotype rates as medium-sized. V and J are TRBV5-1 and TRBJ1-1, with no clear D. V dropped 1 base and J dropped 3 bases, with 19 bases sitting between them. The germline V gene encodes CDR1 SGHRS and CDR2 YFSETQ. The length of the CDR3 is 17 residues. The CDR3 sequence is CASSLYEGMKGHTEAFF. The CDR3 DNA sequence: TGCGCCAGCAGCTTGTATGAAGGAATGAAAGGGCACACTGAAGCTTTCTTT.

This clonotype was found many times. The rearrangement joins TRBV20-1 to TRBJ2-7; no definite D call. V lost 2 bases and J lost 0, with 5 bases in between. The germline CDR1 and CDR2 sequences are DFQATT and SNEGSKA (reference sequence). The CDR3 extends over 12 amino acids. Here the CDR3 reads CSARQNSYEQYF. In nucleotides, the CDR3 is TGCAGTGCTAGACAGAACTCCTACGAGCAGTACTTC.

This clonotype rates as medium-sized (0.01 to 0.1%). The chain recombines TRBV5-1 with TRBJ2-4, with a weak D call TRBD2 (5 bases). The germline V gene encodes CDR1 SGHRS and CDR2 YFSETQ. The CDR3 contains 12 residues. Trimming pared 5 bases from V and 9 bases from J, leaving 12 bases between. The DNA for the CDR3 is TGCGCCAGCAGTGACCCCGAGGGCATTCAGTACTTC. Its translation is CASSDPEGIQYF.

By share, this clonotype ranks as large (0.1 to 1%). This chain joins TRBV20-1 and TRBJ1-6; D is perhaps TRBD1 (6 bases). V was clipped by 6 bases and J by 3 bases, with 12 bases between them. CDR3 length: 14 amino acids. Germline-derived CDR1 and CDR2 are DFQATT and SNEGSKA (reference sequence). The CDR3 DNA reads as TGCAGTGCGACGGACAGAAGCTATAATTCACCCCTCCACTTT. Amino acids: CSATDRSYNSPLHF.

This clonotype is medium-sized by share. The chain carries TRBV20-1 and TRBJ2-5, with D tentatively TRBD2 (5 bases). Germline V gene data show CDR1 as DFQATT and CDR2 as SNEGSKA (reference sequence). The ends were cut back, 5 bases at V and 4 bases at J, with 14 bases in the middle. The CDR3 has 13 residues. The CDR3 region has the DNA TGCAGTGCTCCCGGTGCTAGCTTAGAGACCCAGTACTTC. Its translation is CSAPGASLETQYF.

This clonotype counts as medium-sized. V usage is TRBV29-1 and J usage is TRBJ1-3, with D perhaps TRBD1 (5 bases). The germline CDR1 and CDR2 sequences are SQVTM and ANQGSEA. V was pared by 0 bases and J by 7 bases, with 13 bases between. The CDR3 totals 14 residues. The CDR3 sequence: CSVEDEGDWNTIYF. CDR3 bases: TGCAGCGTTGAAGACGAAGGGGATTGGAACACCATATATTTT.

In this sample, this clonotype is large. The J gene is TRBJ2-1, the V gene TRBV2; D not certain. The germline V and J ends were trimmed by 10 bases and 9 bases, with 16 bases remaining between them. The germline V gene has CDR1 SNHLY and CDR2 FYNNEI. The CDR3 is made up of 12 amino acids. The CDR3 is CATVVGNSEQFF. The CDR3 region has the DNA TGTGCCACTGTGGTTGGCAACAGTGAGCAGTTCTTC.

The chain employs TRBV28 and TRBJ1-5, with TRBD1 as a possible D gene (5 bases). Trimming left V 5 bases short and J 0 bases short, with 14 bases between. CDR3 length: 16 amino acids. Germline V gene sequence: CDR1 MDHEN, CDR2 SYDVKM. CDR3 bases: TGTGCCAGCAGTCTAGGGACGGCCTATAGCAATCAGCCCCAGCATTTT. It translates to CASSLGTAYSNQPQHF.

Judged by abundance, this clonotype is medium-sized (0.01 to 0.1%). The J gene is TRBJ2-1, the V gene TRBV7-2, with D perhaps given as TRBD1 or TRBD2 (5 bases each). The CDR3 is 13 amino acids. CDR1 SGHTA and CDR2 FQGNSA come from the germline V gene. Trimming took off 1 base at V and 10 bases at J, with 11 bases between the two ends. CDR3 protein: CASSLGGWYEQFF. The CDR3 nucleotides read TGTGCCAGCAGCTTAGGGGGGTGGTACGAGCAGTTCTTC.

By frequency in the sample, this clonotype is medium-sized. The chain has TRBV12-3 or TRBV12-4 and TRBJ1-2; D gene unclear. V lost 7 bases and J lost 7, with 19 bases in between. The CDR3 has 14 residues. The DNA of the CDR3 is TGTGCCAGCACTTCCTCGGGCCGGACTCGTGGCTACACCTTC. Residues: CASTSSGRTRGYTF.

By sample fraction, this clonotype is medium-sized. The rearrangement links TRBV5-1 to TRBJ2-1; 7 positions match TRBD1. The CDR3 is 17 amino acids. In germline, CDR1 is SGHRS, CDR2 YFSETQ. V shed 2 bases, J shed 2 bases, and the junction held 10 bases outside the gene matches. The CDR3 coding sequence is TGCGCCAGCAGCTTTTTTGCCGGGACAGACACCTACAATGAGCAGTTCTTC. It is translated as CASSFFAGTDTYNEQFF.

Relative to its sample, this clonotype is medium-sized. The chain joins TRBV2 to TRBJ2-1; TRBD2 matches 9 bases. CDR1 is SNHLY, CDR2 FYNNEI, per germline. The CDR3 has 13 amino acids. V was clipped by 9 bases and J by 4 bases; unmatched bases: 4. CDR3 sequence reads: CARASGDYNEQFF. Here the CDR3 DNA reads TGTGCCAGAGCTAGCGGGGATTACAATGAGCAGTTCTTC. The full variable domain, with the rest looked up from reference TRBV2 and TRBJ2-1, is EPEVTQTPSHQVTQMGQEVILRCVPISNHLYFYWYRQILGQKVEFLVSFYNNEISEKSEIFDDQFSVERPDGSNFTLKIRSTKLEDSAMYFCARASGDYNEQFFGPGTRLTVL.

By share, this clonotype ranks as large. CDR3 sequence (DNA): TGTGCCAGCAGTTATTCGTTTACTGGGGGCACAGATACGCAGTATTTT. Translation gives CASSYSFTGGTDTQYF. V gene TRBV6-5 combines with J gene TRBJ2-3; D not resolved. Germline CDR1 is MNHEY and CDR2 is SVGAGI. The V gene lost 3 bases and the J gene lost 1 base, with 14 bases spanning the gap. This CDR3 comprises 16 residues.

By share of the sample, this clonotype is large (0.1 to 1%). The rearrangement links TRBV3-1 to TRBJ1-1, with D tentatively TRBD1 (5 bases). This CDR3 is 15 amino acids long. The germline CDR1 and CDR2 sequences are LGHDT and YNNKEL (reference sequence). The V end lost 0 bases, the J end lost 3 bases, and 11 bases lay between the germline ends. The CDR3 loop reads CASSQDGGRYTEAFF. The CDR3 bases are TGTGCCAGCAGCCAAGACGGGGGGAGATACACTGAAGCTTTCTTT.

By share, this clonotype ranks as medium-sized. The chain joins TRBV7-6 to TRBJ2-3, with a possible D match to TRBD2 (6 bases). Per germline, CDR1 SGHVS and CDR2 FNYEAQ. The CDR3 has 16 amino acids. V lost 1 base and J lost 6, with 17 bases in between. The CDR3 DNA is TGTGCCAGCAGCTTAGTCGGGGGAGATTTAATGGATACGCAGTATTTT. It specifies CASSLVGGDLMDTQYF.

By share of the sample, this clonotype is medium-sized (0.01 to 0.1%). The rearrangement joins TRBV24-1 to TRBJ1-5; D gene uncertain. The CDR3 totals 14 residues. The germline gives CDR1 KGHDR, CDR2 SFDVKD. V lost 11 bases and J lost 3, with 16 bases in between. DNA of the CDR3: TGTGCCAGATTCCCCGGGCAGACCAATCAGCCCCAGCATTTT. This codes for CARFPGQTNQPQHF.

The chain carries TRBV20-1 and TRBJ2-2; 8 positions match TRBD2. The CDR3 contains 13 residues. The trim removed 7 bases at V and 3 bases at J, leaving 4 bases unmatched. In germline, CDR1 is DFQATT, CDR2 SNEGSKA (reference sequence). The CDR3 nucleotides are TGCAGTGTCCAGCGGGAGTACACCGGGGAGCTGTTTTTT. It is translated as CSVQREYTGELFF.

This clonotype rates as medium-sized. The V gene is TRBV12-3 or TRBV12-4, the J gene TRBJ2-3; TRBD2 is a possible D gene (6 bases). V lost 5 bases and J 1 base, leaving 16 bases between the germline ends. This CDR3 spans 16 amino acids. CDR3 coding DNA: TGTGCCAGCAGTGCTGGGACTCCCTGGGGCACAGATACGCAGTATTTT. The encoded protein is CASSAGTPWGTDTQYF.

Only a few counts were recorded for this clonotype. A much larger clonotype is one base distant, so this may be a read error. The V and J genes are TRBV6-2 or TRBV6-3 and TRBJ2-2, with D hard to call. The CDR3 is 12 amino acids. CDR1 is MNHEY and CDR2 is SVGEGT in the germline V gene. V was trimmed by 11 bases and J by 6 bases, leaving 13 bases between them. The CDR3 reads CAAHDPPGELFF. As DNA, the CDR3 is TGTGCCGCCCACGACCCCCCCGGGGAGCTGTTTTTT.

The chain joins TRBV7-6 to TRBJ2-5; possible D gene TRBD1, 7 bases. This CDR3 spans 13 amino acids. Germline lookup yields CDR1 SGHVS and CDR2 FNYEAQ. Trimming removed 8 bases at V and 4 bases at J, with 14 bases between. CDR3 DNA: TGTGCCAGCCGGAGGGGGCCGCGAGAGACCCAGTACTTC. It encodes CASRRGPRETQYF.

Judged by abundance, this clonotype is medium-sized (0.01 to 0.1%). The chain combines TRBV2 with TRBJ2-7, with a possible D match to TRBD1 (7 bases). From germline, CDR1 is SNHLY and CDR2 FYNNEI. CDR3 length: 11 amino acids. Trimming took 10 bases from V and 9 from J, leaving 16 bases between them. CDR3 DNA sequence: TGTGCCACCCAGGGGGGTGGGGGGCAGTACTTC. Translated: CATQGGGGQYF.